This TCR beta chain was documented in a study of blood T cell repertoires in COVID-19. For the study at large: Acute and convalescent COVID-19 specimens originated in the United States, Italy and Spain. Nucleic acid was either cDNA or gDNA, and it came from T cells, B-cell-depleted T cells, or PBMCs.

Cohort placement rested on clinical history that participants reported themselves. CDR3 length equals 14 residues. The trim removed 2 bases at V and 8 bases at J, leaving 2 bases unmatched. The germline V gene has CDR1 MNHEY and CDR2 SVGAGI. As handled by the study authors: The authors estimated nucleated cell counts from reference gene primer amplification. Only in-frame clones appear in the TCRdb table, and some are missing; sequencing was by immunoSEQ multiplex PCR. V and J calls plus clone size are reproduced from that table; the DNA served to infer D and trimming. The sample consists of fewer than 350,000 clones, around 90% of them appearing once.

The rearrangement joins TRBV6-5 to TRBJ1-4; 10 bases map to TRBD1. This TCR derives from a woman aged 18-30 years with acute COVID-19. The sequenced sample was PBMCs or T cells enriched from blood (not recorded which). CDR3 coding DNA: TGTGCCAGCAGTTACGACAGGGGGCCGGAAAAACTGTTTTTT. Protein product: CASSYDRGPEKLFF.